This T cell receptor beta chain was captured in a study of breast tumors, draining lymph nodes, adjacent tissues (dated by TCRdb to 2015 to 2016). Describing the broader study: The study compared TCR beta repertoires across tumor, adjacent nontumor tissue and axillary lymph nodes from breast cancer patients. In human breast cancer, the study set out to evaluate how tumor, surrounding tissue and draining lymph node repertoires relate to one another and whether T cells may move between these sites.

On the study overall, not on this receptor specifically: The conclusion that tumor T cells originate in lymph nodes was presented as consistent with a hypothesis rather than as directly demonstrated. The data were judged consistent with most tumor T cells deriving from the lymph node and then expanding within tumor tissue. Tumor and nontumor tissue repertoires were found to be significantly more similar in luminal-like than in basal-like breast cancer. Tumor T-cell repertoires showed less diversity than lymph node repertoires and more diversity than nontumor tissue repertoires, and tumor T-cell repertoires showed preferential V and J gene usage.

Lymph node samples came from the axillary draining lymph nodes of breast cancer patients. Of note for this clonotype: It has no known antigen specificity. No base quality information exists; no much larger clone differs at one position.

The listed sequencing device is Illumina HiSeq 2000. Multiplex PCR amplification was used to build the TCR beta chain libraries. The amplified TCR beta chain products were analyzed by high-throughput sequencing. TCRdb passed the public sequencing reads through fastp at Q25 and MiXCR, retaining productive beta sequences. A single entry per CDR3 protein holds the most common genes and DNA from its merged rows. Present in this sample are over 70,000 distinct CDR3 sequences, more than 25% of which were seen just once. The ten largest clones take up 7.5% to 10% of the sample. The receptor was derived from a female donor with breast cancer. Some clones in this sample may be carry-over from other donors' samples. Sequencing used axillary lymph node tissue.

The CDR3 in this case is CSAGRSHSPLHF. The DNA sequence is given as TGCAGTGCGGGACGGTCTCACTCACCCCTCCACTTT. The sequence is built from TRBV20-1 and TRBJ1-6, with TRBD1 perhaps the D gene, on 5 matching bases. The CDR3, cysteine through phenylalanine, is 12 amino acids long. Kept here is only the CDR3 DNA, which spans 36 bases and is read in frame from base 1. V and J lose 6 bases and 10 bases, and a span of 13 bases separates them. CDR1 and CDR2 are drawn from the germline V gene (reference sequence): DFQATT, SNEGSKA.